The clone carrying this T cell receptor (beta chain) was found once. The CDR3 sequence is 15 residues long. Germline loops: CDR1 SEHNR, CDR2 FQNEAQ (reference sequence). The V and J ends lost 7 bases and 3 bases respectively, with 18 bases between them. Authors' analysis steps: Scientists estimated how many nucleated cells there were by amplifying reference gene primers. The protocol was immunoSEQ multiplex PCR, while the TCRdb copy is restricted to in-frame clones and leaves out a portion. The V and J calls and clone size come from that table; D and trimming were worked out from the DNA. The sample lists approximately 670,000 clones; 85% to 90% were seen once. These data belong to a study of blood T cell repertoires in COVID-19. Across the study: COVID-19 samples, acute and convalescent, were from the United States, Italy and Spain. The cDNA or gDNA used as material had been derived from T cells, B-cell-depleted T cells, or PBMCs.

Material: peripheral blood. The sequence was obtained from a woman in her late teens or twenties with acute or convalescent COVID-19. The rearrangement links TRBV7-9 to TRBJ1-2, with TRBD1 as a possible D gene (6 bases). The CDR3 protein is CASTGGGGGDYGYTF. In DNA, the CDR3 is TGTGCCAGCACCGGCGGAGGAGGGGGGGACTATGGCTACACCTTC.